The 21 T cell receptor beta chains below come from one sample, sequenced in a study of T-cell reconstitution after alpha-beta-depleted transplantation in children (dated by TCRdb to 2016 to 2017). Libraries were constructed by PCR. Sequencing took place on an Illumina HiSeq 2500. Molecular barcoding was employed in the preparation of TCR libraries, with unique molecular identifiers being used to normalize TCRbeta repertoire quantification. TCRdb ran its own pipeline on the public reads, namely fastp trimming at Q25 and MiXCR clone calling, and kept in-frame beta chains. For every CDR3 protein sequence, its rows merge into one entry that carries the most common genes and DNA. Counted in this sample were about 230,000 distinct CDR3 sequences; 11% of them appeared once. 28% of the sample is in the top ten clones. The label giving this sample's treatment or condition can be read as: allogeneic hematopoietic cell transplantation with graft depleted of TCRalphabeta T cells and CD19 B cells.

The source was PBMCs, collected before TCRalphabeta/CD19-depleted stem cell transplant. Every receptor here comes from a child younger than two with acute myeloid leukemia, due to receive a stem cell transplant.

Points on this clonotype: Being one base from a much bigger clone, this may be a read error. This sequence joins TRBV29-1 and TRBJ2-7, with a tentative D call TRBD1 (6 bases). CDR1 and CDR2 (germline): SQVTM, ANQGSEA. The CDR3 extends over 12 amino acids. V was clipped by 6 bases and J by 5 bases, with 14 bases between them. The CDR3 DNA reads as TGCAGCGTGTTGGGACAATACAACGAGCAGTACTTC. Translation gives CSVLGQYNEQYF.

This clonotype was recorded at least ten times. The chain recombines TRBV7-6 with TRBJ2-7, with a weak D call TRBD1 (6 bases). Germline values: CDR1 SGHVS, CDR2 FNYEAQ. V was pared by 0 bases and J by 2 bases, with 11 bases between. This CDR3 is built from 15 residues. The CDR3: CASSLANDRTYEQYF. The CDR3 nucleotides read TGTGCCAGCAGCTTAGCGAACGACAGGACCTACGAGCAGTACTTC.

Worth noting for this clonotype: It may be a read error: a sequence one base away is much more abundant. The genes are TRBV7-8 and TRBJ2-2, with TRBD2 matching 8 bases. J lost 7 bases, V lost 7 bases, and 14 bases had no gene match. The CDR3 extends over 16 amino acids. Germline values: CDR1 SGHVS, CDR2 FQNEAQ. The CDR3 DNA reads as TGTGCCAGCACCCCACGTAGGACTAGCAGTTTCGGGGAGCTGTTTTTT. It translates to CASTPRRTSSFGELFF.

This clonotype was seen ten or more times. The chain is built from TRBV15 and TRBJ2-1; D not resolved. Trimming cost V 0 bases and J 12 bases, with 12 bases left between them. Germline V gives CDR1 LNHNV, CDR2 YYDKDF (reference sequence). CDR3 length: 13 residues. CDR3 in DNA: TGTGCCACCAGCAGAGAAGTCACCGGCGGGCAGTTCTTC. Translated, it gives CATSREVTGGQFF. Full variable domain (rest looked up from reference TRBV15 and TRBJ2-1): DAMVIQNPRYQVTQFGKPVTLSCSQTLNHNVMYWYQQKSSQAPKLLFHYYDKDFNNEADTPDNFQSRRPNTSFCFLDIRSPGLGDTAMYLCATSREVTGGQFFGPGTRLTVL.

This clonotype came up many times. This rearrangement joins TRBV7-9 to TRBJ2-7; tentative D call: TRBD1 (6 bases). CDR1 SEHNR and CDR2 FQNEAQ come from the germline V gene (reference sequence). V was trimmed by 4 bases and J by 3 bases, leaving 13 bases between them. The length of the CDR3 is 14 residues. CDR3 nucleotide sequence: TGTGCCAGCAGCTCGGACAGTGGAGGCTACGAGCAGTACTTC. Encoded protein: CASSSDSGGYEQYF. The full variable domain, with the rest looked up from reference TRBV7-9 and TRBJ2-7, is DTGVSQNPRHKITKRGQNVTFRCDPISEHNRLYWYRQTLGQGPEFLTYFQNEAQLEKSRLLSDRFSAERPKGSFSTLEIQRTEQGDSAMYLCASSSDSGGYEQYFGPGTRLTVT.

This clonotype was seen many times. V is TRBV20-1 and J is TRBJ1-2; no clear D. Trimming left V 0 bases short and J 4 bases short, with 9 bases between. Germline CDR1 DFQATT, CDR2 SNEGSKA (reference sequence). The CDR3 has 13 residues. The CDR3 is CSARDGGSYGYTF. The DNA for the CDR3 is TGCAGTGCTAGAGATGGAGGTTCCTATGGCTACACCTTC.

This sequence joins TRBV21-1 and TRBJ1-2. TRBV21-1 is termed a pseudogene. The CDR3 is made up of 12 amino acids. DNA for the CDR3: TGTGCCAGCAGCACAGGCCCCTCCGGCTACACCTTC. Protein sequence: CASSTGPSGYTF.

On this clonotype itself: At one boundary the junction diverges from the germline segment, which might be a read error. The chain joins TRBV5-1 to TRBJ2-1, with TRBD1 identical over 7 bases. This CDR3 is built from 14 residues. Germline loops: CDR1 SGHRS, CDR2 YFSETQ. CDR3: CASSLGQGNNEQIF. CDR3 bases: TGCGCCAGCAGCTTGGGACAGGGAAACAATGAGCAGATCTTC.

This clonotype was recorded at least ten times. The chain combines TRBV28 with TRBJ1-1; possibly TRBD1 for D (5 bases). V shed 2 bases and J shed 3 bases, with 19 bases lying between them. The germline V gene encodes CDR1 MDHEN and CDR2 SYDVKM. This CDR3 comprises 17 residues. The CDR3 DNA follows: TGTGCCAGCAGTTTAGGAGGGGCCGTCGTGGGGGACACTGAAGCTTTCTTT. Translating it yields CASSLGGAVVGDTEAFF.

The chain joins TRBV3-1 to TRBJ2-5; D not certain. Germline CDR1 reads LGHDT; CDR2 reads YNNKEL (reference sequence). V was cut by 2 bases and J by 5 bases, with 9 bases left in between. The CDR3 is made up of 13 amino acids. The CDR3 DNA follows: TGTGCCAGCAGCCAACTGGTCTGGGAGACCCAGTACTTC. This gives the protein CASSQLVWETQYF.

This CDR3 reads CASRRSTRTGEQYF. CDR3 nucleotides: TGTGCCAGCCGGAGGAGTACACGGACGGGGGAGCAGTACTTC. V gene TRBV6-1 combines with J gene TRBJ2-7; a weak D match, TRBD2 (5 bases). V was clipped by 8 bases and J by 7 bases, with 21 bases between them. CDR1 MNHNS and CDR2 SASEGT come from the germline V gene. CDR3 length: 14 residues.

For this clonotype: A single base separates this from a much larger clone, so it may be a read error. This chain joins TRBV12-3 or TRBV12-4 and TRBJ2-1; 8 nucleotides line up with TRBD2. The CDR3 is 16 amino acids. The CDR3 nucleotides read TGTGCCAGCAGCCCCGGGCGGGAGGATTCCTACAATGAGCAGCTCTTC. Protein: CASSPGREDSYNEQLF.

This chain links TRBV19 with TRBJ2-1; D unresolved. Trimming left V 3 bases short and J 2 bases short, with 14 bases between. Per germline, CDR1 LNHDA and CDR2 SQIVND (reference sequence). This CDR3 has 16 residues. The CDR3, as DNA: TGTGCCAGTAGTATCTGGACCGCACGCGCCTACAATGAGCAGTTCTTC. Protein sequence: CASSIWTARAYNEQFF.

This clonotype has a handful of counts. The chain recombines TRBV5-1 with TRBJ1-1; a weak D match, TRBD1 (5 bases). The CDR3 is 12 residues long. Trimming shortened V by 4 bases and J by 6 bases, and 10 bases separated the two germline ends. Germline values: CDR1 SGHRS, CDR2 YFSETQ. CDR3 nucleotides: TGCGCCAGCAGCGCCAGGGACGCTGAAGCTTTCTTT. It encodes CASSARDAEAFF.

The chain joins TRBV3-1 to TRBJ2-7; D gene ambiguous. This CDR3 spans 15 amino acids. Trimming pared 1 base from V and 0 bases from J, leaving 10 bases between. The germline gives CDR1 LGHDT, CDR2 YNNKEL (reference sequence). CDR3 amino acids: CASSQVRPRSYEQYF. The CDR3 DNA sequence: TGTGCCAGCAGCCAAGTGCGACCCCGCTCCTACGAGCAGTACTTC.

This clonotype has at least ten counts. The rearrangement links TRBV7-2 to TRBJ2-1; the match to TRBD2 covers 7 bases. CDR1 SGHTA and CDR2 FQGNSA come from the germline V gene. CDR3 length equals 14 residues. The J segment lost 5 bases and the V segment lost 3 bases, leaving 4 bases of the junction unmatched. The CDR3: CASSLRGTDNEQFF. CDR3 coding DNA: TGTGCCAGCAGCTTGCGGGGGACGGACAATGAGCAGTTCTTC.

In regard to this clonotype: Just one base apart from a much larger clone, this may be a read error. This chain links TRBV7-2 with TRBJ2-1; 7 bases match TRBD2. The CDR3 has 14 amino acids. Trimming cost V 5 bases and J 7 bases; bases outside gene matches: 8. Germline loops: CDR1 SGHTA, CDR2 FQGNSA. The CDR3 loop reads CASSIQVSGNEQFF. The DNA of the CDR3 is TGTGCCAGCAGCATACAAGTTAGCGGGAATGAGCAGTTCTTC.

This clonotype was picked up many times. The rearrangement joins TRBV11-2 to TRBJ1-1, with TRBD1 as a possible D gene (5 bases). Trimming stripped 5 bases from V and 4 bases from J, with 11 bases between. CDR1 SGHAT and CDR2 FQNNGV come from the germline V gene. The CDR3 totals 13 residues. The CDR3 is CASSIGHFTEAFF. The CDR3 nucleotides read TGTGCCAGCAGCATAGGACATTTCACTGAAGCTTTCTTT.

This clonotype has a count of ten or more. This rearrangement joins TRBV28 to TRBJ2-3; maybe TRBD1 (6 bases). The CDR3 has 14 amino acids. The V gene's germline CDR1 is MDHEN and CDR2 SYDVKM. The ends were cut back, 5 bases at V and 2 bases at J, with 11 bases in the middle. The CDR3 sequence: CASSSGQNTDTQYF. As DNA, the CDR3 is TGTGCCAGCAGTAGCGGACAGAACACAGATACGCAGTATTTT.

This clonotype was seen repeatedly, ten times or more. The rearrangement uses TRBV5-1 and TRBJ2-7, with 7 bases identical to TRBD2. J gave up 4 bases and V 4 bases, and 11 bases lay outside the gene matches. Germline V gives CDR1 SGHRS, CDR2 YFSETQ. This CDR3 comprises 15 residues. The CDR3 loop is CASSLVSAGEYEQYF. CDR3 sequence (DNA): TGCGCCAGCAGCCTCGTAAGCGCGGGGGAATACGAGCAGTACTTC.

This chain connects TRBV20-1 to TRBJ2-1; no firm D call. Germline values: CDR1 DFQATT, CDR2 SNEGSKA (reference sequence). Trimming shortened V by 0 bases and J by 9 bases, and 18 bases separated the two germline ends. This CDR3 region has 15 residues. CDR3 sequence: CSARDVVGSSFEQFF. CDR3 DNA: TGCAGTGCTAGAGATGTGGTAGGAAGCTCCTTTGAGCAGTTCTTC.